This TCR beta chain was identified during a study of vaccination and CD4 T cells after COVID-19. Treatment described: 10-day PBMC culture with coronavirus spike peptide pools or control peptides (ViraFEST assay). Using peptide pools, antigen-specific T cells were expanded in ViraFEST before TCRs were sequenced. The CDR3 length is 12 residues. Trimming shortened V by 3 bases and J by 10 bases, and 7 bases separated the two germline ends. Looked up from germline, CDR1 is MNHEY and CDR2 is SMNVEV (reference sequence). Concerning this clonotype: Antigen: not known.

Cultured CD4+ T cells had their DNA profiled by the Oncomine TCR Beta short-read assay. Someone extracted genomic DNA from cultured CD4+ T cells. TCRdb re-called the PCR reads with MiXCR, one entry per CDR3 protein. This sample has about 15,000 distinct CDR3 sequences, with 55% to 85% found just once. The genes are TRBV27 and TRBJ1-6; D unclear. The specimen sequenced was CD4+ T cells from blood, cultured in vitro. This TCR derives from a human donor who had recovered from COVID-19. The CDR3 bases are TGTGCCAGCAGTTTGAACGGGTCACCCCTCCACTTT. The encoded protein is CASSLNGSPLHF.